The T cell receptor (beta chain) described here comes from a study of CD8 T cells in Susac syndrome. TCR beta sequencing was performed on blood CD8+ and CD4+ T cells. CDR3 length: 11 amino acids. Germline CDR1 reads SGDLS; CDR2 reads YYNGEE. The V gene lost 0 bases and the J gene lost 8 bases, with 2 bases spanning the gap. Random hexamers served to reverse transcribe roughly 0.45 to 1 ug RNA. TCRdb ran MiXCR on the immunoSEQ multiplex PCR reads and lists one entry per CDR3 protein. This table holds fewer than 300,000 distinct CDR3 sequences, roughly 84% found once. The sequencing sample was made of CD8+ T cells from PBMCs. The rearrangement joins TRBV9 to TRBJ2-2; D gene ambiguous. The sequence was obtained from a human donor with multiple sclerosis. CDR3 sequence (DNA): TGTGCCAGCAGCGTAGCTGGGGAGCTGTTTTTT. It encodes CASSVAGELFF.